The 9 T cell receptor beta chains below were found in one sample sequenced in a study of blood T cell repertoires in COVID-19. Sequenced by immunoSEQ multiplex PCR; TCRdb stores in-frame clones only, minus some. Of 65,000 to 100,000 clones detected, 89% appear once; the ten largest clones hold roughly 8.7%. Sequencing input: peripheral blood. These receptors all stem from a man aged 50-60 years with acute or convalescent COVID-19.

The chain carries TRBV14 and TRBJ2-1; 11 bases are a match to TRBD2. Trimming at V came to 3 bases and at J to 5 bases, leaving 3 bases not matched to a gene. Germline lookup yields CDR1 SGHDN and CDR2 FVKESK. The CDR3 loop spans 15 amino acids. This CDR3 is CASSHSGGAHNEQFF. As DNA, the CDR3 is TGTGCCAGCAGCCATAGCGGGGGGGCCCACAATGAGCAGTTCTTC.

The chain recombines TRBV2 with TRBJ1-3, with TRBD1 matching 11 bases. V dropped 6 bases and J dropped 3; count of bases not matched to a gene: 4. The V gene's germline CDR1 is SNHLY and CDR2 FYNNEI. The CDR3 spans 15 residues. CDR3: CASRDRGRFGNTIYF. DNA for the CDR3: TGTGCCAGCAGGGACAGGGGGCGCTTTGGAAACACCATATATTTT.

The rearrangement uses TRBV5-1 and TRBJ1-2; 7 nucleotides agree with TRBD1. Losses at the gene ends were 0 bases for V and 7 bases for J; bases not matched to a gene: 6. Germline V gene sequence: CDR1 SGHRS, CDR2 YFSETQ. The CDR3 has 14 amino acids. CDR3 sequence: CASSLAEGGSGYTF. CDR3 nucleotide sequence: TGCGCCAGCAGCTTGGCCGAAGGGGGCAGTGGCTACACCTTC.

CDR3 amino acids: CATSRGSGMNTEAFF. CDR3 nucleotides: TGTGCCACCAGCAGAGGAAGTGGCATGAACACTGAAGCTTTCTTT. The rearrangement uses TRBV15 and TRBJ1-1; D gene uncertain. CDR1 LNHNV and CDR2 YYDKDF come from the germline V gene (reference sequence). CDR3 size: 15 residues. V was trimmed by 1 base and J by 0 bases, leaving 9 bases between them.

This chain connects TRBV29-1 to TRBJ1-1, with 7 positions matching TRBD1. V trimming: 8 bases; J trimming: 7 bases; junction bases outside the gene matches: 7. CDR1 is SQVTM, CDR2 ANQGSEA, per germline. The CDR3 consists of 11 residues. The CDR3 nucleotides are TGCAGCCCGTTGACAGGGAATGAAGCTTTCTTT. As protein: CSPLTGNEAFF.

J is TRBJ2-7 and V is TRBV28; D not certain. From germline, CDR1 is MDHEN and CDR2 SYDVKM. Trimming took off 1 base at V and 4 bases at J, with 5 bases between the two ends. The CDR3 length is 12 residues. CDR3 sequence: CASSLSQYEQYV. The CDR3 coding sequence is TGTGCCAGCAGTTTATCCCAATACGAGCAGTACGTC.

This chain joins TRBV6-5 and TRBJ1-1; 7 nucleotides match TRBD1. V shed 6 bases and J 3 bases; nucleotides not matched to a gene: 7. CDR3 length: 14 residues. The germline V gene has CDR1 MNHEY and CDR2 SVGAGI. The CDR3 reads CASRVQTGHTEAFF. CDR3 sequence (DNA): TGTGCCAGCAGAGTTCAGACAGGGCACACTGAAGCTTTCTTT.

This sequence joins TRBV6-4 and TRBJ2-7; 11 bases are shared with TRBD2. Germline CDR1 reads MRHNA; CDR2 reads SNTAGT. Trimming removed 2 bases from V and 7 bases from J; junction bases left unmatched: 22. The CDR3 has 20 residues. The CDR3 DNA follows: TGTGCCAGCAGTGACCCCGAGGGGGGACTAGCGGTGAGTAGTTGTCAGGAGCAGTACTTC. Translated, it gives CASSDPEGGLAVSSCQEQYF.

The chain combines TRBV6-5 with TRBJ2-3; the match to TRBD1 covers 7 bases. V was clipped by 4 bases and J by 2 bases; unmatched bases: 9. Germline V gives CDR1 MNHEY, CDR2 SVGAGI. The CDR3 length is 16 residues. CDR3 region: CASSSSNRGVTDTQYF. Written as DNA, the CDR3 is TGTGCCAGCAGTTCCTCCAACAGGGGTGTCACAGATACGCAGTATTTT.